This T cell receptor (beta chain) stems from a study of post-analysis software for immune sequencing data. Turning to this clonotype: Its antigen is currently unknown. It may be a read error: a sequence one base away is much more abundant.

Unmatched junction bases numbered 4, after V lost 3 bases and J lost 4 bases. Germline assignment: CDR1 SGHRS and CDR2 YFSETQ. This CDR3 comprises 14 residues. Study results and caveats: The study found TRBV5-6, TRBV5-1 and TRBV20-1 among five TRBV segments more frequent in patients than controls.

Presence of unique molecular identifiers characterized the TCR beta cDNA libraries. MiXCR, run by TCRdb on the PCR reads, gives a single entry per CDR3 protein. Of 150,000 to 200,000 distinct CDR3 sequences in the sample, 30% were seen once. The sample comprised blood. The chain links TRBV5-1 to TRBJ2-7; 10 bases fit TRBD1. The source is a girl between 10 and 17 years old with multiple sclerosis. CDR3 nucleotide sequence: TGCGCCAGCAGCTGGGGGACAGGGGAATACGAGCAGTACTTC. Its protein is CASSWGTGEYEQYF.